The present T cell receptor (beta chain) was sequenced within a study of T cells in Graves' hyperthyroidism and ophthalmopathy. Study in general: Upon initial diagnosis and before any treatment, peripheral blood was collected.

This clonotype was recorded at least ten times. Its antigen is unknown. Findings and limits, study-wide: Most expanded thyroid clonotypes above 0.001 also appeared in blood.

CDR3 size: 16 residues. The germline V gene has CDR1 SGHDN and CDR2 FVKESK. Trimming pared 0 bases from V and 0 bases from J, leaving 12 bases between. Clinical symptoms, serum thyroxine, TRAb, thyroid ultrasound and orbital computed tomography informed diagnoses. The investigators amplified TCR beta CDR3 regions from RNA transcripts. HTBI primers were employed in a first-round RT-PCR of the TCR CDR3. TCRdb reprocessed the multiplex PCR reads via MiXCR and lists one record per CDR3 protein. The sample records some 180,000 distinct CDR3 sequences, 15% to 20% being singletons. J is TRBJ2-7 and V is TRBV14; D remains ambiguous. This clonotype originated in a woman aged 50 to 60 with Graves' hyperthyroidism. Sequencing was performed on blood. CDR3 sequence (DNA): TGTGCCAGCAGCCAAGATTGGGGTGAGATCTCCTACGAGCAGTACTTC. Protein sequence: CASSQDWGEISYEQYF.